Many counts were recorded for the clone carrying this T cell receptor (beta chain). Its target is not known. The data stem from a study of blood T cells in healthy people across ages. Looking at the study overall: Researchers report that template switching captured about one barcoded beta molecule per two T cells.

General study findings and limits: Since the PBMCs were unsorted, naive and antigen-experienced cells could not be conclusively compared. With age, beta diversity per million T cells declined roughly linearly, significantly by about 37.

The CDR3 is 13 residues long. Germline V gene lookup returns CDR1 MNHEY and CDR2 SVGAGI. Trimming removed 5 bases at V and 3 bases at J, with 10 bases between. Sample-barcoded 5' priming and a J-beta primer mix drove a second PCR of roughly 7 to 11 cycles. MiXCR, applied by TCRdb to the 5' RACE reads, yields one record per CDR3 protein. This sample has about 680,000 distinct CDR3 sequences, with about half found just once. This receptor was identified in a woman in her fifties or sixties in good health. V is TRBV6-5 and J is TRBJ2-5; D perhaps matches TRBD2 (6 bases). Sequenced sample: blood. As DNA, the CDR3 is TGTGCCAGCAGTCGACTAGGCGAAGAGACCCAGTACTTC. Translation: CASSRLGEETQYF.